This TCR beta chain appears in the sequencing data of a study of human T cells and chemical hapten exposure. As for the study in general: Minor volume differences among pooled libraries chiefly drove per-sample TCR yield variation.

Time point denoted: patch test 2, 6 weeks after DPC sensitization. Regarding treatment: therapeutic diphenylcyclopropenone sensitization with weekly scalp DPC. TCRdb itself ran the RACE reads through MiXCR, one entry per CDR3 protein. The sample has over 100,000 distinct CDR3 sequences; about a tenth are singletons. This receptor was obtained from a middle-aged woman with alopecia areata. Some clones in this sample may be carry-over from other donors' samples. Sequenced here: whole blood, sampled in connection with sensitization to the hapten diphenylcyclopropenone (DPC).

CDR3: CASSSGSGRKLFF. DNA of the CDR3: TGTGCCAGCAGTTCCGGATCGGGCAGAAAACTGTTTTTT. The genes are TRBV28 and TRBJ1-4; the D is unclear. The CDR3 spans 13 residues. CDR1 is MDHEN, CDR2 SYDVKM, per germline. The V gene lost 4 bases and the J gene lost 10 bases, with 13 bases spanning the gap.